One sample yielded the 27 T cell receptor beta chains listed below, sequenced in a study of cytomegalovirus exposure and HLA in healthy donors. PCR involved 60 Vbeta and 13 Jbeta primers. Repertoires were generated with immunoSEQ multiplex PCR, while TCRdb's copy carries only in-frame clones and drops some. The sample consists of some 180,000 clones, around a tenth of them appearing once. Sample: PBMCs. The receptors derive from a woman younger than 45 in good health and CMV-seropositive.

The chain joins TRBV5-4 to TRBJ2-7, with 9 bases lining up with TRBD1. This CDR3 comprises 15 residues. After removal of 4 bases from V and 1 base from J, the junction contained 6 bases not matched to a gene. The V gene's germline CDR1 is SGHNT and CDR2 YYREEE (reference sequence). Here the CDR3 reads CASSPRQGVSYEQYF. The CDR3 DNA sequence: TGTGCCAGCAGCCCCCGACAGGGGGTATCCTACGAGCAGTACTTC.

The CDR3 region has the DNA TGCGCCAGCAGCTTAGTTGACGGGGGCACTGAAGCTTTCTTT. Translation gives CASSLVDGGTEAFF. The V gene is TRBV5-1, the J gene TRBJ1-1; possible D gene TRBD1, 5 bases. The CDR3 runs 14 residues. Germline CDR1 reads SGHRS; CDR2 reads YFSETQ. Trimming removed 2 bases at V and 4 bases at J, with 12 bases between. The entire variable domain, with the rest obtained from reference TRBV5-1 and TRBJ1-1, is as follows: KAGVTQTPRYLIKTRGQQVTLSCSPISGHRSVSWYQQTPGQGLQFLFEYFSETQRNKGNFPGRFSGRQFSNSRSEMNVSTLELGDSALYLCASSLVDGGTEAFFGQGTRLTVV.

The chain joins TRBV7-2 to TRBJ1-1; 7 positions match TRBD1. V dropped 6 bases and J dropped 3; count of bases not matched to a gene: 4. CDR3 length: 13 residues. Germline CDR1 reads SGHTA; CDR2 reads FQGNSA. In nucleotides, the CDR3 is TGTGCCAGCAGTCGACAGGGAGACACTGAAGCTTTCTTT. Translating gives CASSRQGDTEAFF. The full variable domain, its missing parts supplied by reference TRBV7-2 and TRBJ1-1, is GAGVSQSPSNKVTEKGKDVELRCDPISGHTALYWYRQSLGQGLEFLIYFQGNSAPDKSGLPSDRFSAERTGGSVSTLTIQRTQQEDSAVYLCASSRQGDTEAFFGQGTRLTVV.

The J gene is TRBJ1-2, the V gene TRBV4-2, with TRBD1 as a possible D gene (5 bases). In germline, CDR1 is LGHNA, CDR2 YNFKEQ. Trimming removed 1 base at V and 6 bases at J, with 9 bases between. The CDR3 loop spans 13 amino acids. This CDR3 reads CASSQATVDGYTF. CDR3 nucleotide sequence: TGTGCCAGCAGCCAAGCGACAGTCGATGGCTACACCTTC.

Note on this clone: Other nucleotide sequences in the sample specify the same CDR3. This chain joins TRBV6-5 and TRBJ1-5; D unresolved. The length of the CDR3 is 13 residues. V gave up 6 bases and J gave up 7 bases, with 13 bases separating them. CDR1 MNHEY and CDR2 SVGAGI come from the germline V gene. CDR3 nucleotides: TGTGCCAGCAGCCCCGGCGGGAACCAGCCCCAGCATTTT. Its protein product is CASSPGGNQPQHF.

This clone was seen only a few times. The chain joins TRBV6-4 to TRBJ1-1; D is unresolved. Per germline, CDR1 MRHNA and CDR2 SNTAGT. V was cut by 0 bases and J by 4 bases, with 9 bases left in between. The CDR3 length is 14 residues. CDR3 region: CASSDSPGSTEAFF. CDR3 nucleotides: TGTGCCAGCAGTGACTCGCCGGGTAGCACTGAAGCTTTCTTT.

This clone has only a few counts. The genes are TRBV7-3 and TRBJ2-1; TRBD1 agrees at 10 bases. Germline loops: CDR1 SGHTA, CDR2 FQGTGA. The CDR3 consists of 16 residues. V lost 6 bases to trimming and J lost 4 bases; unmatched junction nucleotides: 9. The CDR3 reads CASRQTGGAGYNEQFF. The CDR3 DNA sequence: TGTGCCAGCAGACAGACAGGGGGCGCAGGGTACAATGAGCAGTTCTTC.

The chain joins TRBV5-1 to TRBJ2-7; D unclear. CDR3 length: 14 amino acids. Trimming removed 0 bases from V and 4 bases from J, with 11 bases in between. Germline assignment: CDR1 SGHRS and CDR2 YFSETQ. The CDR3 DNA is TGCGCCAGCAGCTTGGCCTCTACTGCGTACGAGCAGTACTTC. Protein product: CASSLASTAYEQYF.

This clone has more than one count but fewer than ten. V and J are TRBV5-1 and TRBJ2-1; no firm D call. CDR1 is SGHRS and CDR2 is YFSETQ in the germline V gene. The CDR3 is 15 amino acids. Trimming pared 0 bases from V and 4 bases from J, leaving 11 bases between. CDR3: CASSLDPGRYNEQFF. CDR3 coding DNA: TGCGCCAGCAGCTTGGACCCTGGGCGTTACAATGAGCAGTTCTTC.

This clone occurred a few times. The rearrangement uses TRBV2 and TRBJ2-7, with 10 positions matching TRBD1. Trimming removed 3 bases from V and 7 bases from J; junction bases left unmatched: 6. Germline V lookup: CDR1 SNHLY, CDR2 FYNNEI. This CDR3 has 14 amino acids. CDR3: CASSDGTGAGEQYF. In nucleotides, the CDR3 is TGTGCCAGCAGTGATGGGACAGGGGCGGGAGAGCAGTACTTC.

This clone was recorded a few times. The genes are TRBV27 and TRBJ2-7, with 10 bases lining up with TRBD2. The CDR3 has 14 residues. Trimming took 0 bases from V and 7 from J; bases not matched to a gene: 3. The V gene's germline CDR1 is MNHEY and CDR2 SMNVEV (reference sequence). CDR3 nucleotides: TGTGCCAGCAGTTTATCAGCGGGAGGGAGGGAGCAGTACTTC. This sequence encodes CASSLSAGGREQYF.

CDR3 bases: TGTGCCAGCAGCTTAGACGGCTTGAGGGACGGGGAGCTGTTTTTT. Translating gives CASSLDGLRDGELFF. The V call is TRBV7-9, the J call TRBJ2-2; a weak D match, TRBD2 (5 bases). The CDR3 sequence is 15 residues long. From germline, CDR1 is SEHNR and CDR2 FQNEAQ (reference sequence). Between the trimmed V and J ends, which lost 1 base and 7 bases, there was a span of 13 bases.

The gene calls are TRBV19 and TRBJ1-2; D unclear. With 1 base removed from V and 0 bases from J, the gap between germline ends came to 3 bases. Germline V CDR1 and CDR2: LNHDA, SQIVND (reference sequence). CDR3 length: 13 residues. The CDR3 is CASSIASNYGYTF. The CDR3 region has the DNA TGTGCCAGTAGTATAGCGTCTAACTATGGCTACACCTTC.

The chain couples TRBV30 to TRBJ1-3; D unclear. Trimming left V 5 bases short and J 0 bases short, with 11 bases between. Germline CDR1 is GTSNPN and CDR2 is SVGIG (reference sequence). The CDR3 is 14 amino acids. CDR3 sequence reads: CAWCTTFSGNTIYF. DNA of the CDR3: TGTGCCTGGTGCACGACATTCTCTGGAAACACCATATATTTT. Full variable domain (rest looked up from reference TRBV30 and TRBJ1-3): SQTIHQWPATLVQPVGSPLSLECTVEGTSNPNLYWYRQAAGRGLQLLFYSVGIGQISSEVPQNLSASRPQDRQFILSSKKLLLSDSGFYLCAWCTTFSGNTIYFGEGSWLTVV.

This clone was detected a few times. V and J are TRBV6-4 and TRBJ2-3; D unclear. This CDR3 region has 13 residues. Trimming removed 2 bases at V and 2 bases at J, with 5 bases between. Germline-derived CDR1 and CDR2 are MRHNA and SNTAGT. CDR3: CASSDRLTDTQYF. The CDR3, as DNA: TGTGCCAGCAGTGACCGACTCACAGATACGCAGTATTTT.

The CDR3 DNA sequence: TGCGCCACCGTCCTAATACAGGGGAGGAATGAGCAGTTCTTC. Protein: CATVLIQGRNEQFF. The V call is TRBV10-2, the J call TRBJ2-1; TRBD1 is a possible D gene (7 bases). The V and J ends lost 10 bases and 7 bases respectively, with 20 bases between them. The CDR3 consists of 14 residues. Germline V CDR1 and CDR2: WSHSY, SAAADI.

The rearrangement links TRBV2 to TRBJ2-5, with 7 nucleotides matching TRBD2. Losses at the gene ends were 5 bases for V and 1 base for J; bases not matched to a gene: 7. This CDR3 comprises 15 residues. Looked up from germline, CDR1 is SNHLY and CDR2 is FYNNEI. CDR3 in DNA: TGTGCCAGCAGTCGCAGCGGGACCTCCCAAGAGACCCAGTACTTC. Amino acid sequence: CASSRSGTSQETQYF.

This clone was seen only a few times. V and J are TRBV7-7 and TRBJ2-2; 10 bases fit TRBD2. The V segment lost 3 bases and the J segment 7 bases; nucleotides outside the gene matches: 8. The germline V gene has CDR1 SSHAT and CDR2 FNYEAQ (reference sequence). The CDR3 is 16 amino acids. The CDR3 region has the DNA TGTGCCAGCAGCTTTCTAGCGGGAGAACGGGGCGGGGAGCTGTTTTTT. Its translation: CASSFLAGERGGELFF.

This clone was picked up a small number of times. The chain carries TRBV11-3 and TRBJ2-7, with D possibly matching TRBD2 (6 bases). In germline, CDR1 is SGHNT, CDR2 YENEEA. This CDR3 has 14 residues. V was cut by 5 bases and J by 0 bases, with 11 bases left in between. CDR3 sequence reads: CASSPAGSSYEQYF. The CDR3 nucleotides are TGTGCCAGCAGCCCAGCGGGCAGCTCCTACGAGCAGTACTTC.

A few counts support this clone. The V call is TRBV28, the J call TRBJ2-7; TRBD2 might be the D (5 bases). This CDR3 comprises 17 residues. V was pared by 5 bases and J by 5 bases, with 25 bases between. In germline, CDR1 is MDHEN, CDR2 SYDVKM. The CDR3 protein is CASSPPDYGWTPHEQYF. The CDR3, as DNA: TGTGCCAGCAGTCCCCCCGACTACGGTTGGACTCCCCACGAGCAGTACTTC.

The rearrangement links TRBV6-5 to TRBJ1-5, with TRBD1 as a possible D gene (6 bases). Looked up from germline, CDR1 is MNHEY and CDR2 is SVGAGI. The CDR3 is 15 residues long. The ends were cut back, 4 bases at V and 7 bases at J, with 17 bases in the middle. The CDR3 here is CASSSQPQGGQPQHF. CDR3 in DNA: TGTGCCAGCAGTTCTCAACCACAGGGTGGACAGCCCCAGCATTTT.

CDR3 loop: CASTPNSPGLAGDKQYF. The CDR3 DNA follows: TGTGCCAGCACCCCAAACTCTCCGGGACTAGCGGGAGATAAGCAGTACTTC. The genes are TRBV7-2 and TRBJ2-7; 14 bases fit TRBD2. The trim removed 7 bases at V and 8 bases at J, leaving 16 bases unmatched. Per germline, CDR1 SGHTA and CDR2 FQGNSA. CDR3 length equals 17 residues.

In DNA, the CDR3 is TGCGCCAGCAGCTGGGGACTAGCGGTCACCCCCGGTTCAATATACGAGCAGTACTTC. It specifies CASSWGLAVTPGSIYEQYF. The gene calls are TRBV5-1 and TRBJ2-7; 11 bases align to TRBD2. The CDR3 runs to 19 residues. Germline-derived CDR1 and CDR2 are SGHRS and YFSETQ. Losses at the gene ends were 3 bases for V and 4 bases for J; bases not matched to a gene: 18.

This clone was counted between two and nine times. The chain joins TRBV5-1 to TRBJ2-1; 8 positions agree with TRBD2. The germline CDR1 and CDR2 sequences are SGHRS and YFSETQ. After removal of 6 bases from V and 0 bases from J, the junction contained 8 bases not matched to a gene. The CDR3 length is 16 residues. The CDR3 DNA sequence: TGCGCCAGCACCCCCTGGGCGGGAGGCTCCTACAATGAGCAGTTCTTC. Its protein is CASTPWAGGSYNEQFF. The full variable domain, in which reference TRBV5-1 and TRBJ2-1 provide the parts outside the CDR3, is KAGVTQTPRYLIKTRGQQVTLSCSPISGHRSVSWYQQTPGQGLQFLFEYFSETQRNKGNFPGRFSGRQFSNSRSEMNVSTLELGDSALYLCASTPWAGGSYNEQFFGPGTRLTVL.

Only a few counts were recorded for this clone. This chain connects TRBV7-2 to TRBJ1-5; no clear D. Germline lookup yields CDR1 SGHTA and CDR2 FQGNSA. The CDR3 contains 15 residues. The V end lost 1 base, the J end lost 3 bases, and 10 bases lay between the germline ends. The CDR3 sequence: CASSLDYGDNQPQHF. In nucleotides, the CDR3 is TGTGCCAGCAGCTTAGATTACGGGGACAATCAGCCCCAGCATTTT.

The V and J genes are TRBV15 and TRBJ2-7, with D maybe TRBD2 (6 bases). V was trimmed by 0 bases and J by 6 bases, leaving 18 bases between them. The germline V gene has CDR1 LNHNV and CDR2 YYDKDF (reference sequence). The CDR3 totals 16 residues. CDR3 nucleotides: TGTGCCACCAGCAGAGATCCGCAGGTCGACGGGAGCGAGCAGTACTTC. This encodes CATSRDPQVDGSEQYF.

The chain couples TRBV18 to TRBJ2-1; D uncertain. The CDR3 totals 16 residues. With 3 bases removed from V and 0 bases from J, the gap between germline ends came to 12 bases. Germline CDR1 and CDR2: KGHSH and LQKENI. Here the CDR3 reads CASSPRMASSYNEQFF. CDR3 nucleotide sequence: TGTGCCAGCTCACCGCGGATGGCGAGCTCCTACAATGAGCAGTTCTTC.